The rows below give T cell receptor beta chains drawn from one sample of a study of T cells in Graves' hyperthyroidism and ophthalmopathy. MiXCR, run by TCRdb on the multiplex PCR reads, gives a single entry per CDR3 protein. The table has around 300,000 distinct CDR3 sequences, 13% seen once. The sequencing input was blood. These receptors all stem from a woman in her twenties or thirties with Graves' hyperthyroidism that later progressed to Graves' ophthalmopathy. Both conserved end residues are part of each CDR3. Fields, in order: clone size, V gene, D gene, J gene, CDR3 DNA, CDR3 protein. The D gene is left open where the match is weak. Part of the rows lack a size; the others show once, few, many or a class for expanded clones.

clone size: many; V gene: TRBV6-1; D gene: -; J gene: TRBJ2-1; CDR3 DNA: TGTGCCAGCAGTCGGCCTAGCTCTGCCAATGAGCAGTTCTTC; CDR3 protein: CASSRPSSANEQFF
clone size: -; V gene: TRBV7-3; D gene: -; J gene: TRBJ2-2; CDR3 DNA: TGTGCCAGCAGACTGGGGGCGAACACCGGGGAGCTGTTTTTT; CDR3 protein: CASRLGANTGELFF
clone size: many; V gene: TRBV30; D gene: -; J gene: TRBJ1-6; CDR3 DNA: TGTGCCTGGATGGTAGGATGGGGTTCACCCCTCCACTTT; CDR3 protein: CAWMVGWGSPLHF
clone size: many; V gene: TRBV7-2; D gene: -; J gene: TRBJ2-7; CDR3 DNA: TGTGCCAGCAGCCAGGCCAGCTCCTACGAGCAGTACTTC; CDR3 protein: CASSQASSYEQYF
clone size: many; V gene: TRBV10-3; D gene: -; J gene: TRBJ1-1; CDR3 DNA: TGTGCCGTAAGCCAGGGTCAGAACACTGAAGCTTTCTTT; CDR3 protein: CAVSQGQNTEAFF
clone size: few; V gene: TRBV19; D gene: -; J gene: TRBJ2-6; CDR3 DNA: TGTGCCAGTGCCCTCGGTGGGCAGGGGCCTGACTCTGGGGCCAACGTCCTGACTTTC; CDR3 protein: CASALGGQGPDSGANVLTF
clone size: many; V gene: TRBV20-1; D gene: -; J gene: TRBJ2-3; CDR3 DNA: TGCAGTGCTAGTTCGCAGGCTAGCACAGATACGCAGTATTTT; CDR3 protein: CSASSQASTDTQYF
clone size: many; V gene: TRBV20-1; D gene: -; J gene: TRBJ2-7; CDR3 DNA: TGCAGTGCGGAGGGGGATGTCATCGAGCAGTACTTC; CDR3 protein: CSAEGDVIEQYF
clone size: many; V gene: TRBV12-3/TRBV12-4; D gene: TRBD2; J gene: TRBJ2-1; CDR3 DNA: TGTGCCAGCAGGACGGGACTAGCGGGGTACAATGAGCAGTTCTTC; CDR3 protein: CASRTGLAGYNEQFF
clone size: many; V gene: TRBV6-1; D gene: TRBD2; J gene: TRBJ2-1; CDR3 DNA: TGTGCCAGCAGGGAACTAGCGATCTCCTACAATGAGCAGTTCTTC; CDR3 protein: CASRELAISYNEQFF
clone size: many; V gene: TRBV5-1; D gene: TRBD1; J gene: TRBJ2-1; CDR3 DNA: TGCGCCAGCAGCTATTCCAGGGGGATCGGTGAGCAGTTCTTC; CDR3 protein: CASSYSRGIGEQFF
clone size: many; V gene: TRBV12-3/TRBV12-4; D gene: -; J gene: TRBJ2-6; CDR3 DNA: TGTGCCAGCAGTTTGAGTTCTGGGGCCAACGTCCTGACTTTC; CDR3 protein: CASSLSSGANVLTF
clone size: -; V gene: TRBV9; D gene: -; J gene: TRBJ2-1; CDR3 DNA: TGTGCCAGCAGCGTAGGGGTGGGAGACATCAATGAGCAGTTCTTC; CDR3 protein: CASSVGVGDINEQFF
clone size: -; V gene: TRBV28; D gene: -; J gene: TRBJ2-5; CDR3 DNA: TGTGCCAGCAGTTTATTTCGGTCCGAGACTACTTTCGAGACCCAGTACTTC; CDR3 protein: CASSLFRSETTFETQYF
clone size: many; V gene: TRBV12-3/TRBV12-4; D gene: -; J gene: TRBJ1-2; CDR3 DNA: TGTGCCAGCACCCTCAACGACGTTTCGGGCTATGGCTACACCTTC; CDR3 protein: CASTLNDVSGYGYTF
clone size: many; V gene: TRBV7-2; D gene: -; J gene: TRBJ2-3; CDR3 DNA: TGTGCCAGCGGAGACACAGATACGCAGTATTTT; CDR3 protein: CASGDTDTQYF
clone size: -; V gene: TRBV4-2; D gene: TRBD2; J gene: TRBJ2-5; CDR3 DNA: TGTGCCAGCAGCGAAGGGGACTACCTTCGTGAGACCCAGTACTTC; CDR3 protein: CASSEGDYLRETQYF
clone size: -; V gene: TRBV19; D gene: TRBD1; J gene: TRBJ2-7; CDR3 DNA: TGTGCCAGTAGGACAGGGAAGGAGCAGTACTTC; CDR3 protein: CASRTGKEQYF
clone size: few; V gene: TRBV6-4; D gene: -; J gene: TRBJ2-1; CDR3 DNA: TGTGCCAGCGCCAGGGATTCCTCCTACAATGAGCAGTTCTTC; CDR3 protein: CASARDSSYNEQFF
clone size: -; V gene: TRBV11-2; D gene: TRBD2; J gene: TRBJ2-1; CDR3 DNA: TGTGCCAGCAGCTTAAATTTGGCGGGAGGGATCAATGAGCAGTTCTTC; CDR3 protein: CASSLNLAGGINEQFF
clone size: many; V gene: TRBV29-1; D gene: -; J gene: TRBJ1-2; CDR3 DNA: TGCAGCGTTGAAGATGGGGACCTAAAAGCCTACACCTTC; CDR3 protein: CSVEDGDLKAYTF
clone size: many; V gene: TRBV4-1; D gene: TRBD2; J gene: TRBJ2-5; CDR3 DNA: TGCGCCAGCAGCCCAGACGTTGGGAGGGCACCATTGGAGGAGACCCAGTACTTC; CDR3 protein: CASSPDVGRAPLEETQYF
clone size: -; V gene: TRBV10-3; D gene: TRBD1; J gene: TRBJ2-7; CDR3 DNA: TGTGCCATCAGACCAACAGGGGGGAAAACCTACGAGCAGTACTTC; CDR3 protein: CAIRPTGGKTYEQYF
clone size: many; V gene: TRBV18; D gene: -; J gene: TRBJ1-5; CDR3 DNA: TGTGCCAGCTCACCAGGGGCAGGGGAAGATAGCAATCAGCCCCAGCATTTT; CDR3 protein: CASSPGAGEDSNQPQHF
clone size: -; V gene: TRBV19; D gene: -; J gene: TRBJ2-1; CDR3 DNA: TGTGCCAGTAGCCAGCTCAATGAGCAGTTCTTC; CDR3 protein: CASSQLNEQFF
clone size: many; V gene: TRBV20-1; D gene: -; J gene: TRBJ1-1; CDR3 DNA: TGCAGTGCTACGCAAAGCATGAACACTGAAGCTTTCTTT; CDR3 protein: CSATQSMNTEAFF
clone size: few; V gene: TRBV20-1; D gene: -; J gene: TRBJ2-6; CDR3 DNA: TGCAGTGCACCGACAGGCAACTCTGGGGCCAACGTCCTGACTTTC; CDR3 protein: CSAPTGNSGANVLTF
clone size: many; V gene: TRBV28; D gene: -; J gene: TRBJ2-1; CDR3 DNA: TGTGCCAGCAGTTTGCGGAGGGGGGGCTACAATGAGCAGTTCTTC; CDR3 protein: CASSLRRGGYNEQFF
clone size: few; V gene: TRBV5-5; D gene: TRBD1; J gene: TRBJ1-2; CDR3 DNA: TGTGCCAGCAGCTCCGGGCGGGGACAGAACTATGGCTACACCTTC; CDR3 protein: CASSSGRGQNYGYTF
clone size: many; V gene: TRBV27; D gene: TRBD2; J gene: TRBJ2-7; CDR3 DNA: TGTGCCAGCAGTCTAACTAGCGGTTACTACGAGCAGTACTTC; CDR3 protein: CASSLTSGYYEQYF
clone size: many; V gene: TRBV7-9; D gene: -; J gene: TRBJ1-1; CDR3 DNA: TGTGCCAGCAGCTTTACACAGGGGAACACTGAAGCTTTCTTT; CDR3 protein: CASSFTQGNTEAFF
clone size: many; V gene: TRBV11-2; D gene: -; J gene: TRBJ1-1; CDR3 DNA: TGTGCCAGCAGCTCCATGCCAGGCGGCACTGAAGCTTTCTTT; CDR3 protein: CASSSMPGGTEAFF
clone size: many; V gene: TRBV7-9; D gene: -; J gene: TRBJ2-7; CDR3 DNA: TGTGCCAGCAGCCCCACTAGGAAGGGCTCCTACGAGCAGTACTTC; CDR3 protein: CASSPTRKGSYEQYF
clone size: many; V gene: TRBV5-1; D gene: -; J gene: TRBJ2-7; CDR3 DNA: TGCGCCAGCAGCTTGCCACGGGACGTAACCTCCTACGAGCAGTACTTC; CDR3 protein: CASSLPRDVTSYEQYF
clone size: few; V gene: TRBV4-2; D gene: TRBD2; J gene: TRBJ2-3; CDR3 DNA: TGTGCCAGCAGCCAATCAGGGGGGGCTAGCGGGAAGATAGATACGCAGTATTTT; CDR3 protein: CASSQSGGASGKIDTQYF
clone size: few; V gene: TRBV15; D gene: TRBD2; J gene: TRBJ2-7; CDR3 DNA: TGTGCCACCAGCAGAGGGACTAGCGGGAGTGAGCAGTACTTC; CDR3 protein: CATSRGTSGSEQYF
clone size: many; V gene: TRBV5-5; D gene: TRBD1; J gene: TRBJ2-3; CDR3 DNA: TGTGCCAGCCTTGTGGACAGGCGCACAGATACGCAGTATTTT; CDR3 protein: CASLVDRRTDTQYF
clone size: many; V gene: TRBV28; D gene: -; J gene: TRBJ1-5; CDR3 DNA: TGTGCCAGTAGACTGGGGGTGGTTCATCAGCCCCAGCATTTT; CDR3 protein: CASRLGVVHQPQHF
clone size: many; V gene: TRBV20-1; D gene: TRBD2; J gene: TRBJ2-7; CDR3 DNA: TGCAGTGCTAGTATAAGCGGGAGGAGGACCTACGAGCAGTACTTC; CDR3 protein: CSASISGRRTYEQYF
clone size: many; V gene: TRBV3-1; D gene: -; J gene: TRBJ2-1; CDR3 DNA: TGTGCCAGCAGCCAAGACTGGACAGTCTCCTACAATGAGCAGTTCTTC; CDR3 protein: CASSQDWTVSYNEQFF
clone size: many; V gene: TRBV6-1; D gene: -; J gene: TRBJ1-2; CDR3 DNA: TGTGCCAGCAGGAGAGGAAAGGAAACCTCTAACTATGGCTACACCTTC; CDR3 protein: CASRRGKETSNYGYTF
clone size: -; V gene: TRBV27; D gene: -; J gene: TRBJ2-7; CDR3 DNA: TGTGCCAGCAGTGACCGGTCATTGCCCTACGAGCAGTACTTC; CDR3 protein: CASSDRSLPYEQYF
clone size: many; V gene: TRBV28; D gene: -; J gene: TRBJ2-3; CDR3 DNA: TGTGCCAGCAGTTTACGAGCGGGTAGCACAGATACGCAGTATTTT; CDR3 protein: CASSLRAGSTDTQYF
clone size: many; V gene: TRBV7-8; D gene: TRBD2; J gene: TRBJ2-2; CDR3 DNA: TGTGCCAGCAGCTTGGGACTAGCGGGAGTGGGCGGGGAGCTGTTTTTT; CDR3 protein: CASSLGLAGVGGELFF
clone size: -; V gene: TRBV4-2; D gene: -; J gene: TRBJ1-1; CDR3 DNA: TGTGCCAGCAGCCAAACCGTAAAAGGGTGGGCTGAAGCTTTCTTT; CDR3 protein: CASSQTVKGWAEAFF
clone size: many; V gene: TRBV29-1; D gene: -; J gene: TRBJ2-1; CDR3 DNA: TGCAGCGGGCTAGATTGGGGCAATGAGCAGTTCTTC; CDR3 protein: CSGLDWGNEQFF
clone size: many; V gene: TRBV7-2; D gene: -; J gene: TRBJ2-7; CDR3 DNA: TGTGCCAGCAGCCTGGGGACAACCTACGAGCAGTACTTC; CDR3 protein: CASSLGTTYEQYF
clone size: many; V gene: TRBV15; D gene: TRBD1; J gene: TRBJ1-4; CDR3 DNA: TGTGCCACCAGCAGAGAGGGACAGGTTAATGAAAAACTGTTTTTT; CDR3 protein: CATSREGQVNEKLFF
clone size: many; V gene: TRBV29-1; D gene: TRBD1; J gene: TRBJ2-3; CDR3 DNA: TGCAGCGTCCTCGGGACAGGTCTCGCCCCAGATACGCAGTATTTT; CDR3 protein: CSVLGTGLAPDTQYF
clone size: many; V gene: TRBV7-2; D gene: -; J gene: TRBJ2-1; CDR3 DNA: TGTGCCAGCAGCTTAGACTTTTCGTATGGTGAGCAGTTCTTC; CDR3 protein: CASSLDFSYGEQFF
clone size: few; V gene: TRBV12-3/TRBV12-4; D gene: -; J gene: TRBJ1-1; CDR3 DNA: TGTGCCAGCAGTATCGGGGAGAACACTGAAGCTTTCTTT; CDR3 protein: CASSIGENTEAFF
clone size: many; V gene: TRBV6-1; D gene: TRBD2; J gene: TRBJ2-7; CDR3 DNA: TGTGCCAGCAGTTCTAGGACTAGCGGGAGCTCCTACGAGCAGTACTTC; CDR3 protein: CASSSRTSGSSYEQYF
clone size: many; V gene: TRBV12-3/TRBV12-4; D gene: -; J gene: TRBJ1-4; CDR3 DNA: TGTGCCAGCAGTAGGGTTCGTGAAAAACTGTTTTTT; CDR3 protein: CASSRVREKLFF
clone size: many; V gene: TRBV11-2; D gene: -; J gene: TRBJ2-3; CDR3 DNA: TGTGCCAGCAGCTCTACAGCGGGCCGTGATACGCAGTATTTT; CDR3 protein: CASSSTAGRDTQYF
clone size: many; V gene: TRBV5-1; D gene: -; J gene: TRBJ2-1; CDR3 DNA: TGCGCCAGCAGCTTCCGGACAGACTTAACCTACAATGAGCAGTTCTTC; CDR3 protein: CASSFRTDLTYNEQFF